This entry is about one T cell receptor (beta chain). The antigen is not known. The data were taken from a study of HIV-infected patients and healthy controls. All unsorted peripheral T cells were captured because whole blood was used without fractionation. Germline loops: CDR1 DFQATT, CDR2 SNEGSKA (reference sequence). The CDR3 has 14 residues. V was pared by 3 bases and J by 6 bases, with 15 bases between. Study results and limitations: No HLA typing of donors was done in this study. Untreated HIV+ repertoires had roughly threefold fewer distinct CDR3s and lower Shannon diversity than healthy controls.

Reverse transcription used 500 to 550 ng RNA and constant-region primers for alpha and beta. Alpha and beta chain libraries were made separately by chain-specific third strand synthesis with multiplexing indices. Each molecule carried a 12-nucleotide identifier made of two joined random hexamers added before amplification. TCRdb passed the 5' RACE reads through MiXCR, listing each CDR3 protein once. The table lists about 15,000 distinct CDR3 sequences, around 6.7% of them singletons. The V gene is TRBV20-1, the J gene TRBJ2-1, with D perhaps TRBD2 (6 bases). The sequenced material came from blood. The clonotype originates from an adult in good health. CDR3 coding DNA: TGCAGTGCTAGCCGGGACTCCAAGACCAATGAGCAGTTCTTC. Amino acids: CSASRDSKTNEQFF.